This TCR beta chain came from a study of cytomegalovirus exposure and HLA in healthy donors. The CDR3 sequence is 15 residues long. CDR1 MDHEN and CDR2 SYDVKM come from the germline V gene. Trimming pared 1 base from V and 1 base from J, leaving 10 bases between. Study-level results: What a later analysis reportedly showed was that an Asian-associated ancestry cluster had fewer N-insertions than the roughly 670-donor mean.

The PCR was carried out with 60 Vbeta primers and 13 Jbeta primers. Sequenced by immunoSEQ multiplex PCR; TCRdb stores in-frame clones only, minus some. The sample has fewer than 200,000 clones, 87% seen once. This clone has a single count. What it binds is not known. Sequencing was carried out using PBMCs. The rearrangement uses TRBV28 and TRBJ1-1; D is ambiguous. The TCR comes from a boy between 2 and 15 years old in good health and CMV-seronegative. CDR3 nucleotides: TGTGCCAGCAGTTTATTGGGCAGACCGAACACTGAAGCTTTCTTT. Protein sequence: CASSLLGRPNTEAFF. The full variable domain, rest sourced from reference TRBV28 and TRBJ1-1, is DVKVTQSSRYLVKRTGEKVFLECVQDMDHENMFWYRQDPGLGLRLIYFSYDVKMKEKGDIPEGYSVSREKKERFSLILESASTNQTSMYLCASSLLGRPNTEAFFGQGTRLTVV.